This note documents a single T cell receptor beta chain sequence. Its specificity is unknown. Primed by a sample-barcoded 5' primer and a J-beta primer mix, a second PCR proceeded for 7 to 11 cycles. All cDNA molecules were each tagged by a template-switch adaptor with 12 random nucleotides. TCRdb re-called the 5' RACE reads through MiXCR, storing one row per CDR3 protein. The repertoire includes fewer than 2 million distinct CDR3 sequences, about 39% of them detected once, and under 25% sits in the top ten. The sample comes from a study of blood T cells in healthy people across ages. Study-level results: Age brought a roughly linear fall in TCR beta diversity measured per million T cells. In long-lived donors, naive CD4+ cell counts and diversity exceeded those of aged donors.

Total RNA was extracted at no less than 5 micrograms per sample. CDR3 length: 11 amino acids. Trimming shortened V by 0 bases and J by 13 bases, and 12 bases separated the two germline ends. Germline V gives CDR1 SQVTM, CDR2 ANQGSEA. The source of this sequence is a human donor in good health. The chain employs TRBV29-1 and TRBJ2-5, with D perhaps matching TRBD2 (5 bases). Sequencing was performed on blood. The CDR3 bases are TGCAGCGTTGAAGATCGGAGGAAGCTGTACTTC. Its protein product is CSVEDRRKLYF.